The text below deals with one T cell receptor (beta chain). The target antigen is unknown. The sample belongs to a study of spatial heterogeneity in lung cancer. Overall study: Within raw reads, each unique TCR and UMI combination appeared on average more than ten times.

This CDR3 has 13 residues. Germline-derived CDR1 and CDR2 are SGHTA and FQGNSA. Between the trimmed V and J ends, which lost 4 bases and 5 bases, there was a span of 11 bases. This sample's time point: sample taken at primary tumor resection. Tumor, nontumor lung or frozen PBMC supplied whole RNA, sequenced without sorting. Samples were donated by 72 untreated early-stage non-small cell lung cancer patients. Each molecule of TCR cDNA was tagged with one unique molecular identifier. MiXCR, run by TCRdb on the 5' RACE reads, gives a single entry per CDR3 protein. The data contain tens of thousands of distinct CDR3 sequences, around 9% of them singletons. Study-wide findings and caveats: Blood carried ubiquitous expanded tumor TCRs more at resection than follow-up.

The sequence derives from a male donor with early-stage non-small cell lung cancer. Here the sequenced sample was PBMCs, taken at surgery. The rearrangement joins TRBV7-2 to TRBJ2-5; D unclear. CDR3 residues: CASSSHLGETQYF. The CDR3 DNA reads as TGTGCCAGCAGCTCTCACCTAGGGGAGACCCAGTACTTC.